A selection of T cell receptor beta chains follows, all from one sample in a study of regulatory and conventional T cells in RAG deficiency. Libraries were prepared by immunoSEQ multiplex PCR; TCRdb keeps only in-frame clonotypes and omits some of them. Counted here are roughly 13,000 clones, about 92% occurring once; the ten biggest clones make up 0.85% to 1.3%. The same data also contributed to another study, on regulatory T cells.

Specimen: CD4+ effector T cells sorted from blood. The receptor set was obtained from a human donor in good health. CDR3s include the opening cysteine and the closing phenylalanine or tryptophan. D genes are given only for firm matches. Only part of the rows carry a size: once, few, many, or a class if the clone is expanded.

j_call v_call d_call clone_size cdr3_nt cdr3_aa
TRBJ2-7 TRBV28 . few TGTGCCAGCAGTTTATCGTCGCCCGGGGCCGAGCAGTACTTC CASSLSSPGAEQYF
TRBJ1-3 TRBV21-1 . . TGTGCCAGCAGCAAAGCGCGTGGGGACGGAAACACCATATATTTT CASSKARGDGNTIYF
TRBJ1-3 TRBV5-1 . . TGCGCCAGCAGCTTGGCCGCCGTGGGGTCCTCTGGAAACACCATATATTTT CASSLAAVGSSGNTIYF
TRBJ1-2 TRBV5-1 . . TGCGCCAGCAGCTTGACGGCAGGCACTAACTATGGCTACACCTTC CASSLTAGTNYGYTF
TRBJ2-5 TRBV28 . . TGTGCCAGCAGCTTACTCCAAGAGACCCAGTACTTC CASSLLQETQYF
TRBJ2-7 TRBV9 . . TGTGCCAGCAGCGCCTCGGGACAAGCTTACGAGCAGTACTTC CASSASGQAYEQYF
TRBJ1-1 TRBV5-1 . . TGCGCCAGCAGCTTGGAGGTACTCACTGAAGCTTTCTTT CASSLEVLTEAFF
TRBJ2-1 TRBV20-1 . . TGCAGTGCTCGGACTTACAATGAGCAGTTCTTC CSARTYNEQFF
TRBJ2-6 TRBV19 . . TGTGCCAGTAGTAGATCGCCGGTAGCTGGGGCCAACGTCCTGACTTTC CASSRSPVAGANVLTF
TRBJ1-5 TRBV4-1 . . TGCGCCAGCAGCCAAGTGAAAGGGGCAGGGATGTTCAATCAGCCCCAGCATTTT CASSQVKGAGMFNQPQHF
TRBJ2-7 TRBV20-1 . . TGCAGTGCTAGAGATCTTTACGAGCAGTACTTC CSARDLYEQYF
TRBJ2-1 TRBV9 . . TGTGCCAGCAGCAATAGCGGAGACAATGAGCAGTTCTTC CASSNSGDNEQFF
TRBJ2-7 TRBV5-1 . . TGCGCCAGCAGCTTGGCACACCGCGGGACCGGCTACGAGCAGTACTTC CASSLAHRGTGYEQYF
TRBJ1-4 TRBV18 . . TGTGCCAGCTCACGTGGAGACACAGGTGAAAAACTGTTTTTT CASSRGDTGEKLFF
TRBJ2-7 TRBV28 TRBD1 . TGTGCCAGCAGTTTTACAGGGGTGCGTGAGCAGTACTTC CASSFTGVREQYF
TRBJ1-2 TRBV7-9 . few TGTGCCAGCAGCTTCCAGGAATATGGCTACACCTTC CASSFQEYGYTF
TRBJ2-3 TRBV5-1 TRBD2 . TGCGCCAGCAGTCCAGGTAGCGGGGTGACAGATACGCAGTATTTT CASSPGSGVTDTQYF
TRBJ1-3 TRBV2 TRBD1 once TGTGCCAGCAGCCAAGGGCCGGGACAGGGTATATTGCGGGGAAACACCATATATTTT CASSQGPGQGILRGNTIYF
TRBJ2-5 TRBV28 TRBD1 . TGTGCCAGCAGCGGACAGGGTCTGACTGACCAAGAGACCCAGTACTTC CASSGQGLTDQETQYF
TRBJ2-1 TRBV5-1 TRBD2 . TGCGCCAGCAGGCCGCGGGTAGCGGGTATCTCCTACAATGAGCAGTTCTTC CASRPRVAGISYNEQFF
TRBJ1-2 TRBV19 . once TGTGCCAGTAGTCTGGGTGGGGGCGCCGGGGTGAACTATGGCTACACCTTC CASSLGGGAGVNYGYTF
TRBJ2-5 TRBV5-1 . . TGCGCCAGCAGCTATGGCTCGGGGGAGACCCAGTACTTC CASSYGSGETQYF
TRBJ2-7 TRBV6-5 TRBD1 . TGTGCCAGCAGTTACTCTCGGACAGGGGACGAGCAGTACTTC CASSYSRTGDEQYF
TRBJ2-1 TRBV6-5 TRBD1 . TGTGCCAGCAGTACAGACAGGGGCTTCAATGAGCAGTTCTTC CASSTDRGFNEQFF
TRBJ2-7 TRBV27 TRBD1 . TGTGCCAGCAGCCAGGGACAGGGGGCGACTTACGAGCAGTACTTC CASSQGQGATYEQYF
TRBJ2-1 TRBV7-3 TRBD2 . TGTGCCAGCAGCTTAAGACTAGCGGGAAGTGAGCAGTTCTTC CASSLRLAGSEQFF
TRBJ2-5 TRBV7-9 TRBD1 . TGTGCCAGCAGCCGACAGGGTTCGACCCAGTACTTC CASSRQGSTQYF
TRBJ2-1 TRBV2 TRBD2 . TGTGCCAGCAGGAAGGGGCTAGCGGGAGACCCCAGCTCCTACAATGAGCAGTTCTTC CASRKGLAGDPSSYNEQFF
TRBJ2-5 TRBV19 . . TGTGCCAGTAGTATAGCAAACACGGAGACCCAGTACTTC CASSIANTETQYF
TRBJ2-2 TRBV5-6 TRBD1 . TGTGCCAGCAGCGAGGGACAGGGGAGCAGGGTTGCAACCGGGGAGCTGTTTTTT CASSEGQGSRVATGELFF
TRBJ1-1 TRBV9 . . TGTGCCAGCAGCGCCAGGGTGGACACTGAAGCTTTCTTT CASSARVDTEAFF
TRBJ1-5 TRBV2 TRBD1 . TGTGCCAGCAGTCGACAGGGAGGTCAGCCCCAGCATTTT CASSRQGGQPQHF
TRBJ2-1 TRBV28 TRBD2 once TGTGCCAGCAGTTTTTCCGGGACTAGGGCTGAGCAGTTCTTC CASSFSGTRAEQFF
TRBJ2-7 TRBV7-9 . . TGTGCCAGCAGCTTTGTGGGCAGGGACGAGCAGTACTTC CASSFVGRDEQYF
TRBJ2-1 TRBV12-5 TRBD1 . TGTGCTAGTGGTTTGGTAGTGACAGGGAGAGCAGATGAGCAGTTCTTC CASGLVVTGRADEQFF
TRBJ2-2 TRBV7-2 TRBD2 . TGTGCCAGCAGCTTCGCTCCCGGGACTAGCGGGAGGAACACCGGGGAGCTGTTTTTT CASSFAPGTSGRNTGELFF
TRBJ2-5 TRBV5-8 TRBD1 . TGTGCCAGCAGCCTGGGACAGGGAAACCTGTACCAAGAGACCCAGTACTTC CASSLGQGNLYQETQYF
TRBJ2-3 TRBV9 TRBD2 . TGTGCCAGCAGCGTAGTGGCTAGCGGGACAGATACGCAGTATTTT CASSVVASGTDTQYF
TRBJ1-2 TRBV4-1 . . TGCGCCAGCAGCCAAGGACAGGCCGCTAACTATGGCTACACCTTC CASSQGQAANYGYTF
TRBJ2-3 TRBV6-5 . . TGTGCCAGCAGCTCCAGACCGGGGAGCACAGATACGCAGTATTTT CASSSRPGSTDTQYF
TRBJ2-2 TRBV9 . . TGTGCCAGCAGCGGGAAAGCGGGCACCGGGGAGCTGTTTTTT CASSGKAGTGELFF
TRBJ1-5 TRBV7-2 . . TGTGCCAGCAGGCCGCCGGGGCCGGGTCAGCCCCAGCATTTT CASRPPGPGQPQHF
TRBJ1-2 TRBV6-5 . . TGTGCCAGCAGGATGAGCGAGGGAGGAGGCTACACCTTC CASRMSEGGGYTF
TRBJ1-5 TRBV6-1 . once TGTGCCAGCAGTCCGACCCCATTTAGCAATCAGCCCCAGCATTTT CASSPTPFSNQPQHF
TRBJ1-5 TRBV2 . . TGTGCCAGCAGCGCGGGGGGGGGAATCCATCAGCCCCAGCATTTT CASSAGGGIHQPQHF
TRBJ1-1 TRBV2 . . TGTGCCAGCACCTTTACACAGGGAAGGGCCACTGAAGCTTTCTTT CASTFTQGRATEAFF
TRBJ1-5 TRBV30 . . TGTGCCTGGAGTGTACGAAGTAACAGGAGAATTCAGCCCCAGCATTTT CAWSVRSNRRIQPQHF
TRBJ2-7 TRBV5-7 . . TGTGCCAGCAGCTTACGACATTCCTACGAGCAGTACTTC CASSLRHSYEQYF
TRBJ2-6 TRBV28 . . TGTGCCAGCAGGCCGGGGGCGGGGAAAGAAAGTGCTGGGGCCAACGTCCTGACTTTC CASRPGAGKESAGANVLTF
TRBJ1-5 TRBV6-5 TRBD1 . TGTGCCAGCAGTTCCGAACGACAGGGCAGCAATCAGCCCCAGCATTTT CASSSERQGSNQPQHF
TRBJ2-7 TRBV6-5 . . TGTGCCAGCAGTCCCGGGCCTCTACCCTACGAGCAGTACTTC CASSPGPLPYEQYF
TRBJ2-3 TRBV6-1 TRBD2 . TGTGCCAGCAGTGTATTAGCGGGAGGGTCAGATACGCAGTATTTT CASSVLAGGSDTQYF
TRBJ1-1 TRBV7-9 . . TGTGCCAGCAGCTTAGTGGTAGGGGTCAACACTGAAGCTTTCTTT CASSLVVGVNTEAFF
TRBJ1-6 TRBV6-5 . . TGTGCCAGCAGTTACGGGGGGAGTTCACCCCTCCACTTT CASSYGGSSPLHF